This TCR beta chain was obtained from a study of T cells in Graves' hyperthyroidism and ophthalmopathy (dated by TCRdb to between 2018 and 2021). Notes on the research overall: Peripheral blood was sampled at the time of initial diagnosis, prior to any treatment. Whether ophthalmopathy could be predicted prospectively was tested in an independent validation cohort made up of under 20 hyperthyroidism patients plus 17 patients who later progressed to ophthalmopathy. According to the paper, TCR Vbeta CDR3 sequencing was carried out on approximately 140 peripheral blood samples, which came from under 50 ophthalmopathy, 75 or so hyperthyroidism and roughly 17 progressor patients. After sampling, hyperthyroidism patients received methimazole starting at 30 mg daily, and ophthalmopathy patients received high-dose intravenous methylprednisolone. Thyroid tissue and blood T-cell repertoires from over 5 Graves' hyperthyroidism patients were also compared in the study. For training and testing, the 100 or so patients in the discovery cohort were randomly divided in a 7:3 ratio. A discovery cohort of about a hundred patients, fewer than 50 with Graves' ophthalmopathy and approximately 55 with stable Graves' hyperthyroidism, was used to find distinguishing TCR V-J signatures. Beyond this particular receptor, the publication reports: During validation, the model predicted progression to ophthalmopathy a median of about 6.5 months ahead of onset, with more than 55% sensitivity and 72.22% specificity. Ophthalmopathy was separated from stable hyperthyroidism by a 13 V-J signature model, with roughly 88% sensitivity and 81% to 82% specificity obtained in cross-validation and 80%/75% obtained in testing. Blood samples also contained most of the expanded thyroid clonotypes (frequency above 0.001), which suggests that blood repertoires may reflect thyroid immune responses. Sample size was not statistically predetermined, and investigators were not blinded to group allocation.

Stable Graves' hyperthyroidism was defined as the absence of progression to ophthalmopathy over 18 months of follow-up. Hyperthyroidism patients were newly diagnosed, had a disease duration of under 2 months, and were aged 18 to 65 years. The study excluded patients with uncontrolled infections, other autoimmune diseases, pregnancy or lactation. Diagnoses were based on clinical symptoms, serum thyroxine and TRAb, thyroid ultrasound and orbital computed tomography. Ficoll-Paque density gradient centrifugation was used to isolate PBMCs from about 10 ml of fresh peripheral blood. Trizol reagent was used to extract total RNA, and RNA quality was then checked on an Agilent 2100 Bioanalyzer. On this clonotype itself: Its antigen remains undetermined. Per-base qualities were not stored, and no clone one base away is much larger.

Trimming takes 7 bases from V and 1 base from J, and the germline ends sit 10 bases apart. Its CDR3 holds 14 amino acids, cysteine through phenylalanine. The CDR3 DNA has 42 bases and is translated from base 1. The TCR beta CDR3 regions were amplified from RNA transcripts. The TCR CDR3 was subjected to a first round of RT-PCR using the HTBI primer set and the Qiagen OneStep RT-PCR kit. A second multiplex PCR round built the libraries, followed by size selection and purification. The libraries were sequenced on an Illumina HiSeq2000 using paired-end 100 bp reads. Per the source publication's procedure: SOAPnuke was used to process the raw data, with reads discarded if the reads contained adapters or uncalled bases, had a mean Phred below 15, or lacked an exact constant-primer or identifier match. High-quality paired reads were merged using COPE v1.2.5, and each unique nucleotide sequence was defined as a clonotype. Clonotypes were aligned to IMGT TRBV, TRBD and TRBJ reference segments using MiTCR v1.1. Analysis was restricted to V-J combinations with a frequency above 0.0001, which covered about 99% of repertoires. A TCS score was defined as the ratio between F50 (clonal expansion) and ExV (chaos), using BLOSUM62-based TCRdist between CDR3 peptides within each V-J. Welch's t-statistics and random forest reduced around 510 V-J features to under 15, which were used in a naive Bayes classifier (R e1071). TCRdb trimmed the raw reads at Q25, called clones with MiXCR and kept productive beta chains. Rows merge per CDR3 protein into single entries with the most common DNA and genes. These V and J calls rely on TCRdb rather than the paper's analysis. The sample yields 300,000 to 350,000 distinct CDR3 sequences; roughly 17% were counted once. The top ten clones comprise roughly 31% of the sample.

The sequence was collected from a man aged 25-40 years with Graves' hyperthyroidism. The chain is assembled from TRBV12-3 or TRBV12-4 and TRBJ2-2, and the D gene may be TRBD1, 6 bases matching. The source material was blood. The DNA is TGTGCCAGCAATACAGGGATGAACACCGGGGAGCTGTTTTTT. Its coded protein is CASNTGMNTGELFF.